The 10 T cell receptor beta chains below come from one sample, sequenced in a study of control samples from healthy donors and cancer patients. Libraries were prepared by immunoSEQ multiplex PCR; TCRdb keeps only in-frame clonotypes and omits some of them. This sample has over 200,000 clones, with over 75% found just once. Sample: PBMCs. The receptor source for this set is a woman aged 55-70 years with lung cancer.

The chain is built from TRBV28 and TRBJ1-4, with D possibly matching TRBD1 (6 bases). CDR3 size: 15 residues. Germline CDR1 MDHEN, CDR2 SYDVKM. Deletions cut 2 bases from V and 0 bases from J, with 7 bases between. The CDR3 DNA sequence: TGTGCCAGCAGTTTAGCAGGGGCAACTAATGAAAAACTGTTTTTT. It codes for CASSLAGATNEKLFF.

The V call is TRBV6-5, the J call TRBJ1-5, with D tentatively TRBD1 (5 bases). Trimming left V 11 bases short and J 5 bases short, with 22 bases between. Germline V gives CDR1 MNHEY, CDR2 SVGAGI. The CDR3 contains 15 residues. CDR3 sequence reads: CASSEEGREDQPQHF. The CDR3 DNA is TGTGCCTCTAGTGAGGAGGGGAGGGAGGATCAGCCCCAGCATTTT.

The chain employs TRBV12-5 and TRBJ1-6; D is unresolved. The CDR3 has 15 residues. The germline V gene has CDR1 LGHNT and CDR2 FRNRAP. V dropped 7 bases and J dropped 7 bases, with 17 bases sitting between them. CDR3 in amino acids: CASALQTAANSPLHF. Here the CDR3 DNA reads TGTGCTAGTGCCCTTCAGACGGCCGCGAATTCACCCCTCCACTTT.

This chain uses TRBV24-1 with TRBJ2-5; 8 bases map to TRBD1. Trimming at V came to 5 bases and at J to 1 base, leaving 11 bases not matched to a gene. The CDR3 runs to 17 residues. Germline V gene sequence: CDR1 KGHDR, CDR2 SFDVKD. CDR3 region: CATSGRGQGGIQETQYF. CDR3 coding DNA: TGTGCCACCAGTGGTAGAGGACAGGGTGGAATCCAAGAGACCCAGTACTTC.

This chain links TRBV2 with TRBJ2-7, with TRBD1 matching over 9 bases. CDR1 and CDR2 (germline): SNHLY, FYNNEI. After removal of 6 bases from V and 2 bases from J, the junction contained 8 bases not matched to a gene. There are 15 residues in the CDR3. CDR3 nucleotides: TGTGCCAGCAGACTCGAGGGGGACAGGGCCTACGAGCAGTACTTC. Amino acids: CASRLEGDRAYEQYF.

The rearrangement links TRBV6-1 to TRBJ2-7; 7 bases are a match to TRBD1. V lost 2 bases and J lost 7; bases outside the gene matches: 5. This CDR3 contains 13 residues. Germline V lookup: CDR1 MNHNS, CDR2 SASEGT. The CDR3 DNA reads as TGTGCCAGCAGTGAAACGGACAGGAGGGAGCAGTACTTC. Its translation: CASSETDRREQYF.

This clone is a singleton in its sample. The chain joins TRBV3-1 (or the pseudogene TRBV3-2) to TRBJ1-1, with D possibly matching TRBD1 (6 bases). Germline CDR1 and CDR2: LGHDT and YNNKEL (reference sequence). The V and J ends lost 1 base and 2 bases respectively, with 11 bases between them. The CDR3 runs 15 residues. CDR3 bases: TGTGCCAGCAGCCAAGGGACAGAGAGTAACACTGAAGCTTTCTTT. It encodes CASSQGTESNTEAFF.

V usage is TRBV7-9 and J usage is TRBJ1-3; D is unclear. With 6 bases removed from V and 0 bases from J, the gap between germline ends came to 3 bases. The CDR3 runs 12 residues. Germline V gives CDR1 SEHNR, CDR2 FQNEAQ (reference sequence). CDR3 nucleotides: TGTGCCAGCAGAACCTCTGGAAACACCATATATTTT. This encodes CASRTSGNTIYF. Full variable domain (remainder filled in from reference TRBV7-9 and TRBJ1-3): DTGVSQNPRHKITKRGQNVTFRCDPISEHNRLYWYRQTLGQGPEFLTYFQNEAQLEKSRLLSDRFSAERPKGSFSTLEIQRTEQGDSAMYLCASRTSGNTIYFGEGSWLTVV.

The rearrangement joins TRBV6-5 to TRBJ1-1, with D possibly being TRBD1 (6 bases). The CDR3 runs to 13 residues. The germline gives CDR1 MNHEY, CDR2 SVGAGI. V shed 0 bases and J shed 5 bases, with 7 bases lying between them. In DNA form, the CDR3 reads TGTGCCAGCAGTTACTCACAGGGTACTGAAGCTTTCTTT. Translating gives CASSYSQGTEAFF.

The CDR3: CASSLGGTDNSPLHF. CDR3 coding DNA: TGTGCCAGCAGCTTAGGCGGGACAGATAATTCACCCCTCCACTTT. The rearrangement links TRBV7-3 to TRBJ1-6; 7 bases align to TRBD1. The CDR3 spans 15 residues. Trimming took 2 bases from V and 5 from J; bases not matched to a gene: 3. CDR1 is SGHTA and CDR2 is FQGTGA in the germline V gene.